This section outlines one T cell receptor beta chain sequence together with its context. CDR3 length: 16 amino acids. Unmatched junction bases numbered 8, after V lost 0 bases and J lost 4 bases. The germline gives CDR1 SGHTA, CDR2 FQGNSA. The data derive from a study of blood T cell repertoires in COVID-19. Whole-study context: From T cells, B-cell-depleted T cells, or PBMCs came the material, which was cDNA or gDNA.

Clones were read by immunoSEQ multiplex PCR, and TCRdb kept only the in-frame ones, dropping some. The repertoire consists of tens of thousands of clones, with just over 85% occurring once and the leading ten covering 20% to 25%. The source is a woman over 75 in a cohort sampled during active or convalescent COVID-19. The gene calls are TRBV7-2 and TRBJ1-2; 7 nucleotides line up with TRBD1. Sequencing was done on a sample of peripheral blood. The CDR3 nucleotides read TGTGCCAGCAGCTTAGCCAACCCGGACAGGACCTATGGCTACACCTTC. It encodes CASSLANPDRTYGYTF. Full variable domain (outside the CDR3, taken from reference TRBV7-2 and TRBJ1-2): GAGVSQSPSNKVTEKGKDVELRCDPISGHTALYWYRQSLGQGLEFLIYFQGNSAPDKSGLPSDRFSAERTGGSVSTLTIQRTQQEDSAVYLCASSLANPDRTYGYTFGSGTRLTVV.